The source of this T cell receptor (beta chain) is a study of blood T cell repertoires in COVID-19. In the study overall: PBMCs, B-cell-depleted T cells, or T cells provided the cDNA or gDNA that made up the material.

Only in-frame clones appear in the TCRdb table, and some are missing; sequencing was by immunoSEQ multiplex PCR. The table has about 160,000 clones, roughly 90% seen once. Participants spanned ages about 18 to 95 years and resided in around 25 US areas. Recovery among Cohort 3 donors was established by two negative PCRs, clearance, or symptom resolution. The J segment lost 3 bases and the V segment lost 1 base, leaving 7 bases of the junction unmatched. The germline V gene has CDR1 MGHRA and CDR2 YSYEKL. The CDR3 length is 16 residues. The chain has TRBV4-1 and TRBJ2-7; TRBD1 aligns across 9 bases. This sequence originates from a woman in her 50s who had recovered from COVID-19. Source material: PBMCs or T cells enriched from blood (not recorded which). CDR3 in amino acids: CASSQAGQGIDYEQYF. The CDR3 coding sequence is TGCGCCAGCAGCCAAGCGGGACAGGGAATAGACTACGAGCAGTACTTC.